These 27 T cell receptor beta chains were sequenced from one sample in a study of blood T cell repertoires in COVID-19. Data came from immunoSEQ multiplex PCR; TCRdb stores just in-frame clones and leaves some out. The repertoire has 80,000 or so clones, 65% to 90% of them found once; the top ten carry 18%. The sequenced material came from peripheral blood. Receptors were obtained from a human donor in a cohort sampled during active COVID-19.

This chain joins TRBV15 and TRBJ2-5, with 10 bases that match TRBD2. This CDR3 is built from 17 residues. The V gene's germline CDR1 is LNHNV and CDR2 YYDKDF (reference sequence). J was trimmed by 0 bases and V by 1 base; bases with no gene match: 5. This CDR3 reads CATSRGAGGAYQETQYF. CDR3 coding DNA: TGTGCCACCAGCAGAGGAGCGGGAGGGGCTTACCAAGAGACCCAGTACTTC.

V is TRBV29-1 and J is TRBJ1-2, with 7 bases identical to TRBD1. The germline CDR1 and CDR2 sequences are SQVTM and ANQGSEA. The CDR3 covers 14 residues. Unmatched junction bases numbered 11, after V lost 3 bases and J lost 7 bases. CDR3 amino acids: CSVERPGTVLGYTF. The CDR3 region has the DNA TGCAGCGTTGAGAGGCCCGGGACAGTGCTTGGCTACACCTTC. Complete variable domain (other parts from reference TRBV29-1 and TRBJ1-2): SAVISQKPSRDICQRGTSLTIQCQVDSQVTMMFWYRQQPGQSLTLIATANQGSEATYESGFVIDKFPISRPNLTFSTLTVSNMSPEDSSIYLCSVERPGTVLGYTFGSGTRLTVV.

The chain recombines TRBV2 with TRBJ1-1; D uncertain. Germline assignment: CDR1 SNHLY and CDR2 FYNNEI. The germline V and J ends were trimmed by 7 bases and 11 bases, with 17 bases remaining between them. CDR3 length: 12 residues. The CDR3 is CASNFHQQRAFF. The CDR3 bases are TGTGCCAGCAATTTCCATCAACAGCGGGCTTTCTTT.

The chain couples TRBV13 to TRBJ2-1, with 8 bases fitting TRBD1. V was clipped by 7 bases and J by 8 bases; unmatched bases: 13. Looked up from germline, CDR1 is PRHDT and CDR2 is FYEKMQ (reference sequence). The CDR3 runs to 15 residues. This chain's CDR3 is CASNPMGRGLYEQFF. CDR3 bases: TGTGCCAGCAACCCTATGGGCAGGGGGCTGTATGAGCAGTTCTTC.

This chain connects TRBV7-9 to TRBJ2-7; TRBD2 aligns across 8 bases. Germline CDR1 and CDR2: SEHNR and FQNEAQ (reference sequence). The CDR3 contains 17 residues. The V gene end was trimmed by 4 bases and the J gene end by 0 bases; junction bases not matched to a gene: 11. This CDR3 reads CASSSLLGSGSSYEQYF. CDR3 nucleotides: TGTGCCAGCAGCTCCCTCCTCGGAAGCGGGAGCTCCTACGAGCAGTACTTC.

The rearrangement uses TRBV14 and TRBJ2-2; perhaps TRBD2 as D (5 bases). The germline V and J ends were trimmed by 1 base and 3 bases, with 9 bases remaining between them. CDR1 and CDR2 (germline): SGHDN, FVKESK. CDR3 length: 15 residues. CDR3 sequence: CASSQAGVHTGELFF. The CDR3 nucleotides read TGTGCCAGCAGCCAAGCCGGGGTCCACACCGGGGAGCTGTTTTTT.

This sequence joins TRBV19 and TRBJ1-2, with 8 bases fitting TRBD1. Trimming at V came to 5 bases and at J to 4 bases, leaving 9 bases not matched to a gene. Germline V gene lookup returns CDR1 LNHDA and CDR2 SQIVND (reference sequence). There are 15 residues in the CDR3. The CDR3 here is CASSLRDRMTYGYTF. CDR3 DNA: TGTGCCAGTAGTCTAAGGGACAGGATGACCTATGGCTACACCTTC.

This clone was seen more than once but under ten times. The chain links TRBV5-1 to TRBJ2-1, with a tentative D call TRBD1 (5 bases). CDR3 length: 15 amino acids. Germline V lookup: CDR1 SGHRS, CDR2 YFSETQ. Trimming cost V 1 base and J 0 bases, with 8 bases left between them. The CDR3 region has the DNA TGCGCCAGCAGCTTGATTACAGGCTCCTACAATGAGCAGTTCTTC. Residues: CASSLITGSYNEQFF.

The rearrangement joins TRBV10-3 to TRBJ1-5; D is undetermined. This CDR3 has 12 residues. Trimming removed 4 bases from V and 2 bases from J, with 3 bases in between. Per the germline V gene, CDR1 is ENHRY and CDR2 is SYGVKD. The CDR3 region is CAISGGNQPQHF. CDR3 coding DNA: TGTGCCATCAGTGGAGGCAATCAGCCCCAGCATTTT.

V gene TRBV9 combines with J gene TRBJ1-2, with D maybe TRBD1 (6 bases). The germline V gene encodes CDR1 SGDLS and CDR2 YYNGEE. The CDR3 length is 16 residues. The germline V and J ends were trimmed by 0 bases and 6 bases, with 18 bases remaining between them. CDR3 region: CASSVESGAWADGYTF. For the CDR3, the DNA is TGTGCCAGCAGCGTAGAATCAGGGGCTTGGGCCGATGGCTACACCTTC.

This chain uses TRBV5-8 with TRBJ1-1, with 10 bases that match TRBD1. CDR1 is SGHTS and CDR2 is YDEGEE in the germline V gene. The CDR3 runs to 13 residues. Trimming took 4 bases from V and 5 from J; bases not matched to a gene: 2. DNA of the CDR3: TGTGCCAGCAGCATGGACAGGGGGACTGAAGCTTTCTTT. Translating gives CASSMDRGTEAFF.

The chain joins TRBV19 to TRBJ1-2; 10 bases match TRBD1. This CDR3 is built from 13 residues. The junction had 8 bases not matched to a gene; V was cut back by 10 bases and J by 6 bases. From germline, CDR1 is LNHDA and CDR2 SQIVND (reference sequence). The chain's CDR3 is CAIHRGTGDGYTF. DNA for the CDR3: TGTGCCATTCACCGGGGGACAGGGGATGGCTACACCTTC.

In its sample, this clone was seen once. The CDR3 bases are TGTGCCAGCAGCCTGGGGTCAGGGCCAAACACTGAAGCTTTCTTT. This encodes CASSLGSGPNTEAFF. The chain combines TRBV5-4 with TRBJ1-1, with D possibly matching TRBD1 (5 bases). The CDR3 is 15 amino acids. V lost 4 bases, J lost 2 bases, and 15 bases lay in between. Germline assignment: CDR1 SGHNT and CDR2 YYREEE (reference sequence). Full variable domain (rest looked up from reference TRBV5-4 and TRBJ1-1): ETGVTQSPTHLIKTRGQQVTLRCSSQSGHNTVSWYQQALGQGPQFIFQYYREEENGRGNFPPRFSGLQFPNYSSELNVNALELDDSALYLCASSLGSGPNTEAFFGQGTRLTVV.

The chain carries TRBV6-5 and TRBJ1-5, with a tentative D call TRBD1 (6 bases). V lost 6 bases and J 3 bases, leaving 15 bases between the germline ends. CDR3 size: 15 residues. Per the germline V gene, CDR1 is MNHEY and CDR2 is SVGAGI. CDR3 nucleotides: TGTGCCAGCAGACCCATGGTGGGGGCCAATCAGCCCCAGCATTTT. Translation: CASRPMVGANQPQHF.

The rearrangement links TRBV28 to TRBJ2-2, with D hard to call. The CDR3 sequence is 13 residues long. Germline V CDR1 and CDR2: MDHEN, SYDVKM. The ends were cut back, 6 bases at V and 2 bases at J, with 7 bases in the middle. In nucleotides, the CDR3 is TGTGCCAGCAGCTCTACTAACACCGGGGAGCTGTTTTTT. This encodes CASSSTNTGELFF.

The genes are TRBV5-1 and TRBJ2-5; 7 bases line up with TRBD2. V was pared by 0 bases and J by 0 bases, with 2 bases of the junction left unmatched. CDR1 SGHRS and CDR2 YFSETQ come from the germline V gene. This CDR3 has 15 residues. CDR3 coding DNA: TGCGCCAGCAGCTTGGCTGGGACTAACCAAGAGACCCAGTACTTC. As protein: CASSLAGTNQETQYF.

The V call is TRBV30, the J call TRBJ2-2, with D unclear. Trimming cost V 3 bases and J 3 bases, with 5 bases left between them. The CDR3 contains 12 residues. Germline values: CDR1 GTSNPN, CDR2 SVGIG (reference sequence). The CDR3 DNA reads TGTGCCTGGAGGTTCGACACCGGGGAGCTGTTTTTT. This sequence encodes CAWRFDTGELFF. Supplemented by reference TRBV30 and TRBJ2-2, the full variable domain reads SQTIHQWPATLVQPVGSPLSLECTVEGTSNPNLYWYRQAAGRGLQLLFYSVGIGQISSEVPQNLSASRPQDRQFILSSKKLLLSDSGFYLCAWRFDTGELFFGEGSRLTVL.

CDR3 in amino acids: CASSEGQGGHLNSPLHF. CDR3 bases: TGCGCCAGCAGCGAGGGACAGGGAGGTCATCTTAATTCACCCCTCCACTTT. The chain employs TRBV5-1 and TRBJ1-6, with 9 bases aligning to TRBD1. Unmatched junction bases numbered 11, after V lost 4 bases and J lost 6 bases. The CDR3 length is 17 residues. Germline assignment: CDR1 SGHRS and CDR2 YFSETQ.

The chain uses TRBV5-1 and TRBJ2-7; 16 nucleotides agree with TRBD2. V lost 4 bases to trimming and J lost 6 bases; unmatched junction nucleotides: 4. The length of the CDR3 is 15 residues. Germline assignment: CDR1 SGHRS and CDR2 YFSETQ. This chain's CDR3 is CASSAGLAGGREQYF. Written as DNA, the CDR3 is TGCGCCAGCAGCGCGGGACTAGCGGGGGGGCGCGAGCAGTACTTC.

The rearrangement uses TRBV10-3 and TRBJ2-7, with 9 bases matching TRBD1. Losses at the gene ends were 4 bases for V and 6 bases for J; bases not matched to a gene: 4. This CDR3 is built from 13 residues. Germline CDR1 is ENHRY and CDR2 is SYGVKD. As DNA, the CDR3 is TGTGCCATCAGTGGGACAGGGGCGGGCGAGCAGTACTTC. Its protein product is CAISGTGAGEQYF.

This chain connects TRBV4-2 to TRBJ1-5; 7 positions match TRBD1. CDR1 is LGHNA, CDR2 YNFKEQ, per germline. After removal of 0 bases from V and 9 bases from J, the junction contained 11 bases not matched to a gene. This CDR3 is built from 16 residues. The DNA of the CDR3 is TGTGCCAGCAGCCAAGACCCAGGGGGGAGCCCCCGGCCCCAGCATTTT. Residues: CASSQDPGGSPRPQHF.

The rearrangement links TRBV5-8 to TRBJ2-2; the D is unclear. CDR1 and CDR2 (germline): SGHTS, YDEGEE. Trimming removed 4 bases from V and 6 bases from J, with 13 bases in between. The CDR3 is 14 residues long. The CDR3 loop is CASSPWASPGELFF. CDR3 nucleotide sequence: TGTGCCAGCAGCCCCTGGGCCAGCCCCGGGGAGCTGTTTTTT. Variable domain in full (rest from reference TRBV5-8 and TRBJ2-2): EAGVTQSPTHLIKTRGQQATLRCSPISGHTSVYWYQQALGLGLQFLLWYDEGEERNRGNFPPRFSGRQFPNYSSELNVNALELEDSALYLCASSPWASPGELFFGEGSRLTVL.

This clone has just a few counts. The chain combines TRBV18 with TRBJ2-5; D not resolved. V lost 2 bases and J 2 bases, leaving 6 bases between the germline ends. The CDR3 is 13 residues long. Germline loops: CDR1 KGHSH, CDR2 LQKENI. The CDR3 nucleotides are TGTGCCAGCTCACCAGGCCCTCAAGAGACCCAGTACTTC. Translating gives CASSPGPQETQYF. Full variable domain (outside the CDR3, taken from reference TRBV18 and TRBJ2-5): NAGVMQNPRHLVRRRGQEARLRCSPMKGHSHVYWYRQLPEEGLKFMVYLQKENIIDESGMPKERFSAEFPKEGPSILRIQQVVRGDSAAYFCASSPGPQETQYFGPGTRLLVL.

CDR3 in amino acids: CASSLSAPLRTQYF. The DNA of the CDR3 is TGTGCCAGCAGCTTGAGTGCTCCCCTACGGACGCAGTATTTT. This chain links TRBV7-9 with TRBJ2-3; D remains ambiguous. The length of the CDR3 is 14 residues. V was shortened by 3 bases and J by 9 bases, with 16 bases between the two germline ends. Germline CDR1 and CDR2: SEHNR and FQNEAQ (reference sequence).

The rearrangement links TRBV19 to TRBJ1-1, with D perhaps TRBD1 (6 bases). Between the trimmed V and J ends, which lost 4 bases and 6 bases, there was a span of 6 bases. The CDR3 totals 11 residues. Germline lookup yields CDR1 LNHDA and CDR2 SQIVND (reference sequence). CDR3 residues: CASSTGAEAFF. In nucleotides, the CDR3 is TGTGCCAGTAGTACAGGGGCTGAAGCTTTCTTT.

V gene TRBV7-9 combines with J gene TRBJ2-7; D ambiguous. V shed 5 bases and J shed 2 bases, with 16 bases lying between them. The CDR3 has 15 residues. Per germline, CDR1 SEHNR and CDR2 FQNEAQ (reference sequence). This chain's CDR3 is CASSRLSAETYEQYF. The DNA of the CDR3 is TGTGCCAGCAGCCGTTTATCTGCGGAAACCTACGAGCAGTACTTC.

The V call is TRBV18, the J call TRBJ2-1; 10 nucleotides match TRBD1. CDR1 is KGHSH and CDR2 is LQKENI in the germline V gene. With 4 bases clipped from V and 6 bases from J, the junction kept 9 bases outside the gene matches. The CDR3 runs to 16 residues. CDR3 nucleotides: TGTGCCAGCTCACTGATCGGGACAGGGGTCAGCAATGAGCAGTTCTTC. Translated: CASSLIGTGVSNEQFF. Based on the CDR3 plus reference TRBV18 and TRBJ2-1, the full variable domain is NAGVMQNPRHLVRRRGQEARLRCSPMKGHSHVYWYRQLPEEGLKFMVYLQKENIIDESGMPKERFSAEFPKEGPSILRIQQVVRGDSAAYFCASSLIGTGVSNEQFFGPGTRLTVL.